This TCR beta chain was found in a study of T-cell reconstitution after alpha-beta-depleted transplantation in children. V was trimmed by 4 bases and J by 0 bases, leaving 9 bases between them. In germline, CDR1 is LGHDT, CDR2 YNNKEL (reference sequence). This CDR3 contains 15 residues. Researchers prepared the TCRbeta library using unique molecular identifiers, the study reports. TCRdb re-called the PCR reads with MiXCR, one entry per CDR3 protein. The sample has over 85,000 distinct CDR3 sequences, 6% to 9% seen once. General study points: Alpha-beta T cells about two months after transplant reportedly derived from several hundred expanded graft clones. Counts and diversity of T cells one year after transplant came mostly from newly produced T cells. In some patients, recipient T cells and intrathymic progenitors surviving conditioning explained high day-60 diversity.

Comment on this clonotype: Its antigen remains unknown.

Sample: PBMCs, taken before TCRalphabeta/CD19-depleted stem cell transplant. The chain is built from TRBV3-1 and TRBJ1-4; D unresolved. The TCR sequence derives from a boy between 2 and 10 years old with acute lymphoblastic leukemia, due to receive a stem cell transplant. The CDR3 DNA is TGTGCCAGCAGCCTCCGGGATTCAACTAATGAAAAACTGTTTTTT. Translation gives CASSLRDSTNEKLFF.